Each of the 7 T cell receptor beta chains below was sequenced from the same sample in a study of response to subunit inactivated influenza vaccine. Using its own MiXCR run on the RT-PCR reads, TCRdb lists one record per CDR3 protein. The sample contains about 800,000 distinct CDR3 sequences, around 20% of which appear only once. Sequences were derived from PBMCs from blood, sampled approximately 5 days after vaccination. These receptors originate from a man aged 50 to 59 who received an inactivated influenza vaccine.

The sample holds many counts of this clonotype. V and J are TRBV12-3 or TRBV12-4 and TRBJ1-2; D gene uncertain. The CDR3 sequence is 13 residues long. With 7 bases removed from V and 2 bases from J, the gap between germline ends came to 11 bases. For the CDR3, the DNA is TGTGCCAGCACTCAACGGCGGAACTATGGCTACACCTTC. Amino acid sequence: CASTQRRNYGYTF.

The genes are TRBV20-1 and TRBJ1-5; TRBD1 aligns across 7 bases. The germline V gene encodes CDR1 DFQATT and CDR2 SNEGSKA (reference sequence). The CDR3 is made up of 12 amino acids. Trimming removed 6 bases from V and 5 bases from J; junction bases left unmatched: 4. The CDR3 loop reads CSALQGDQPQHF. The CDR3 nucleotides read TGCAGTGCCCTCCAGGGGGATCAGCCCCAGCATTTT.

This clonotype was seen ten or more times. The CDR3 DNA follows: TGTGCCATCAGTGAGTCGGCCAGGGGGCAAGCTTTCTTT. Translated, it gives CAISESARGQAFF. This chain joins TRBV10-3 and TRBJ1-1; TRBD1 matches 8 bases. Looked up from germline, CDR1 is ENHRY and CDR2 is SYGVKD. The J segment lost 9 bases and the V segment lost 0 bases, leaving 3 bases of the junction unmatched. This CDR3 spans 13 amino acids.

This clonotype occurred a few times. The gene calls are TRBV5-1 and TRBJ2-3; TRBD2 is a possible D gene (5 bases). Germline loops: CDR1 SGHRS, CDR2 YFSETQ. Trimming shortened V by 1 base and J by 2 bases, and 11 bases separated the two germline ends. There are 15 residues in the CDR3. CDR3 sequence reads: CASSLNWGDTDTQYF. The CDR3 nucleotides are TGCGCCAGCAGCTTGAATTGGGGAGACACAGATACGCAGTATTTT.

The chain couples TRBV28 to TRBJ2-7; 12 positions agree with TRBD2. Germline assignment: CDR1 MDHEN and CDR2 SYDVKM. CDR3 size: 17 residues. Losses at the gene ends were 1 base for V and 0 bases for J; bases not matched to a gene: 4. In DNA form, the CDR3 reads TGTGCCAGCAGTTTATCCCGACTAGCGGGGGTCTCCTACGAGCAGTACTTC. Amino acids: CASSLSRLAGVSYEQYF.

This clonotype has more than one count but fewer than ten. The V call is TRBV12-3 or TRBV12-4, the J call TRBJ2-7; the D gene could be TRBD1 or TRBD2 (6 bases each). This CDR3 has 14 residues. V was cut by 5 bases and J by 7 bases, with 18 bases left in between. The CDR3 nucleotides read TGTGCCAGCAGTCCGACCGACAGGAGGGGAGAGCAGTACTTC. Amino acid sequence: CASSPTDRRGEQYF.

There are a few counts of this clonotype. Here the CDR3 DNA reads TGTGCCAGCAGAAACAGGGGGGCGGCTAATGAAAAACTGTTTTTT. Its translation: CASRNRGAANEKLFF. This chain uses TRBV28 with TRBJ1-4; 8 nucleotides align to TRBD1. CDR3 length: 15 amino acids. The V and J ends lost 6 bases and 3 bases, in that order; junction bases with no gene match: 6. Germline loops: CDR1 MDHEN, CDR2 SYDVKM.